This T cell receptor (beta chain) was captured by sequencing in a study of blood T cell repertoires in COVID-19. Study summary: Acute and convalescent COVID-19 samples came from the United States, Italy and Spain.

Germline loops: CDR1 GTSNPN, CDR2 SVGIG (reference sequence). The V end was cut by 3 bases, the J end by 1 base, with 7 bases between. The CDR3 consists of 12 residues. Produced via immunoSEQ multiplex PCR; TCRdb's table is partial and in-frame only. The sample yields a few hundred thousand clones, 90% seen once. Participants had their cohort set by participant-reported clinical history. The chain joins TRBV30 to TRBJ2-7, with D hard to call. This TCR was sampled from a woman between 18 and 30 years old with acute COVID-19. The sequenced sample consisted of PBMCs or T cells enriched from blood (not recorded which). In DNA, the CDR3 is TGTGCCTGGAGCCTAATGTCCTACGAGCAGTACTTC. It yields the protein CAWSLMSYEQYF.